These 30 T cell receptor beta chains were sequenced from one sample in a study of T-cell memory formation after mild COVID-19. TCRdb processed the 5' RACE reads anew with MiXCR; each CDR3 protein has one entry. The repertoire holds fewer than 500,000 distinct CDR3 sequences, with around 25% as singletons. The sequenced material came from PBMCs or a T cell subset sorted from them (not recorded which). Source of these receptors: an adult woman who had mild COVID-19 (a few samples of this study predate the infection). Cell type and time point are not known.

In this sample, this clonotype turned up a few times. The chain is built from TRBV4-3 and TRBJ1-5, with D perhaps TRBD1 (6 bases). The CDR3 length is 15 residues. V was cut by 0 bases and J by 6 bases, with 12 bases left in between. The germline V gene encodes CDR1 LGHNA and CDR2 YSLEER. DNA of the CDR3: TGCGCCAGCAGCCAAGAAGTGGGGGGCTTTCAGCCCCAGCATTTT. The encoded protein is CASSQEVGGFQPQHF.

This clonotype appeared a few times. Written as DNA, the CDR3 is TGTGCCTGGAGTGTACAGTACAATGAGCAGTTCTTC. Translating gives CAWSVQYNEQFF. The rearrangement links TRBV30 to TRBJ2-1; no definite D call. CDR1 and CDR2 from the germline V gene are GTSNPN and SVGIG (reference sequence). The CDR3 loop spans 12 amino acids. The V and J ends lost 0 bases and 4 bases respectively, with 4 bases between them.

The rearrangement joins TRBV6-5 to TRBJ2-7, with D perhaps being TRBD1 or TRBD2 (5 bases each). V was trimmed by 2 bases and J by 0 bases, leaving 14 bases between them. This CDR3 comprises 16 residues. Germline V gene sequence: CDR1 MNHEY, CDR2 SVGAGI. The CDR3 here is CASSYPARGDSYEQYF. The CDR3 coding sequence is TGTGCCAGCAGTTACCCGGCCCGAGGGGACTCCTACGAGCAGTACTTC.

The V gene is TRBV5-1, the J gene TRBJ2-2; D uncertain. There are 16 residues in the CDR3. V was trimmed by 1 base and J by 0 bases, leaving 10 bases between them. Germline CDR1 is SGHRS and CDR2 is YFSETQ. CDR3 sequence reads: CASSLLSVSNTGELFF. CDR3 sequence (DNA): TGCGCCAGCAGCTTGCTAAGCGTATCGAACACCGGGGAGCTGTTTTTT.

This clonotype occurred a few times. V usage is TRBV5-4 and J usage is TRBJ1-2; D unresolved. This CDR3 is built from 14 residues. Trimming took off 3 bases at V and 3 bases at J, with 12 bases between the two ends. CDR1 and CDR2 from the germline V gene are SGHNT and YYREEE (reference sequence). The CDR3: CASSWNGRDYGYTF. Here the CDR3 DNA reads TGTGCCAGCAGCTGGAACGGACGGGACTATGGCTACACCTTC.

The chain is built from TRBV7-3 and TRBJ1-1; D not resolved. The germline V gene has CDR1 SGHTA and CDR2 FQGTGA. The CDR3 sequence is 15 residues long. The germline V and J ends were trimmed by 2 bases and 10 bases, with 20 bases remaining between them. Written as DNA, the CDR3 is TGTGCCAGCAGCTTAGAACCCCGGACCCACGAGGGAGCTTTCTTT. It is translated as CASSLEPRTHEGAFF.

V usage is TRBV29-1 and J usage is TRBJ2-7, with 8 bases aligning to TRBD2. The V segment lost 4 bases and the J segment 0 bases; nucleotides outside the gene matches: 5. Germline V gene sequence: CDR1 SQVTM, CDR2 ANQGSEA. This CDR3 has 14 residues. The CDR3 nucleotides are TGCAGCGTTGGGCTAGCGGGTGCCTCCTACGAGCAGTACTTC. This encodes CSVGLAGASYEQYF.

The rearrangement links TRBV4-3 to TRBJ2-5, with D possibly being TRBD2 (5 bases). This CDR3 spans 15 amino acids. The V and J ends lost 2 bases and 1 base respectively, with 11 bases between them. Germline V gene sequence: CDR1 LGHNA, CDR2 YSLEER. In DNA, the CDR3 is TGCGCCAGCAGCCAACAACCGGGGTCCCAAGAGACCCAGTACTTC. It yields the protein CASSQQPGSQETQYF.

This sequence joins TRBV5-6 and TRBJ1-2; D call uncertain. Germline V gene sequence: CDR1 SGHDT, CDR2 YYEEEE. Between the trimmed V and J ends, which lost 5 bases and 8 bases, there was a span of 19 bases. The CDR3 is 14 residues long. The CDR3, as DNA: TGTGCCAGCAGACGCCCTTACAGCCCGGGAGGCTACACCTTC. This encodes CASRRPYSPGGYTF.

CDR3 residues: CASSLSGQGFTEAFF. The CDR3 region has the DNA TGCGCCAGCAGCCTATCGGGACAGGGGTTCACTGAAGCTTTCTTT. This rearrangement joins TRBV4-1 to TRBJ1-1; the match to TRBD1 covers 10 bases. The V segment lost 4 bases and the J segment 4 bases; nucleotides outside the gene matches: 6. CDR1 and CDR2 from the germline V gene are MGHRA and YSYEKL. This CDR3 region has 15 residues.

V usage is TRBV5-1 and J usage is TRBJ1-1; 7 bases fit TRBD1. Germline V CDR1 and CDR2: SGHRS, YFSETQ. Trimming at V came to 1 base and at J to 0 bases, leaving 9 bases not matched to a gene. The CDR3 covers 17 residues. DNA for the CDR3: TGCGCCAGCAGCTTGATATCGGGACAGAACATGAACACTGAAGCTTTCTTT. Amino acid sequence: CASSLISGQNMNTEAFF. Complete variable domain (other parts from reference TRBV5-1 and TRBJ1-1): KAGVTQTPRYLIKTRGQQVTLSCSPISGHRSVSWYQQTPGQGLQFLFEYFSETQRNKGNFPGRFSGRQFSNSRSEMNVSTLELGDSALYLCASSLISGQNMNTEAFFGQGTRLTVV.

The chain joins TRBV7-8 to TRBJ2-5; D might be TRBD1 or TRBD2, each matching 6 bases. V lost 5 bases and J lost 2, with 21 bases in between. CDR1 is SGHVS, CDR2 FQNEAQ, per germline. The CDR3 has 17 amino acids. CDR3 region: CASSKSGHLGRQETQYF. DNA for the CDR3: TGTGCCAGCAGCAAATCGGGACACCTAGGGAGGCAAGAGACCCAGTACTTC.

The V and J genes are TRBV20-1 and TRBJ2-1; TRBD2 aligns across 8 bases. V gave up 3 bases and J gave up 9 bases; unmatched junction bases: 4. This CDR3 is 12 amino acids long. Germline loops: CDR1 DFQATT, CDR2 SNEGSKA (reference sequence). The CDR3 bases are TGCAGTGCTAGTCGGGGGGGCGGTGAGCAGTTCTTC. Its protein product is CSASRGGGEQFF.

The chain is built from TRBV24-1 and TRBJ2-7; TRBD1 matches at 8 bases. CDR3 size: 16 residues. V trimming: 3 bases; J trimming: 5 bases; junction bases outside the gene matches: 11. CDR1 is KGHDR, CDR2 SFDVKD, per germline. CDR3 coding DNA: TGTGCCACCAGTGATCCTGCCGGGACAGGTGGGAACGAGCAGTACTTC. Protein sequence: CATSDPAGTGGNEQYF.

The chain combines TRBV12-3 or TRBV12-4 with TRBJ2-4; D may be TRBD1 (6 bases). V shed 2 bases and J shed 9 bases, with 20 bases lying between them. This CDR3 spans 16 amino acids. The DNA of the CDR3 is TGTGCCAGCAGTTTACCTGGTGGGACATCGCGGGTCATTCAGTACTTC. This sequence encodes CASSLPGGTSRVIQYF.

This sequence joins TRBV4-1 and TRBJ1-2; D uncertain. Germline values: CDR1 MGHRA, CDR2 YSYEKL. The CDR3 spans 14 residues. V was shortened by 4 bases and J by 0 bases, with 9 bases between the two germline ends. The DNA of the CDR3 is TGCGCCAGCAGCCCTCCCCGGTCTAACTATGGCTACACCTTC. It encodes CASSPPRSNYGYTF.

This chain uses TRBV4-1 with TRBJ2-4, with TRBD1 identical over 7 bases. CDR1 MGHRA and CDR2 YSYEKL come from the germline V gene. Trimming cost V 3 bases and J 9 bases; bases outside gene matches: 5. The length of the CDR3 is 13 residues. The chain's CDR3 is CASSQTGMGIQYF. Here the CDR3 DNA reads TGCGCCAGCAGCCAGACAGGGATGGGCATTCAGTACTTC.

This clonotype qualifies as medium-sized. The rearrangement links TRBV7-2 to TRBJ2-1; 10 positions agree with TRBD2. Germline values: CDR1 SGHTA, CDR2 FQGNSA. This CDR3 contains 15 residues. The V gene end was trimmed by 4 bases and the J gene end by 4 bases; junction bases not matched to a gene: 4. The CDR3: CASSSSGSTYNEQFF. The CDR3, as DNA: TGTGCCAGCAGCTCTAGCGGGAGTACTTACAATGAGCAGTTCTTC.

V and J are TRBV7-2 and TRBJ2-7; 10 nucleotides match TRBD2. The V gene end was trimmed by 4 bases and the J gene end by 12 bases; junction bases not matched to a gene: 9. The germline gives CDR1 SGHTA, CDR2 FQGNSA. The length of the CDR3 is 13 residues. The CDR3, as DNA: TGTGCCAGCAGCTCCGCTAGCGGGAGTAGCTTGTACTTC. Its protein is CASSSASGSSLYF.

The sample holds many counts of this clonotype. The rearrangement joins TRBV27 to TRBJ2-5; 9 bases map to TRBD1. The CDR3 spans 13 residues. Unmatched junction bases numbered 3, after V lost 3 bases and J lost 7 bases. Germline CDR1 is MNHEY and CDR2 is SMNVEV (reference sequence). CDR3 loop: CASSFRQGGTQYF. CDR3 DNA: TGTGCCAGCAGTTTTAGACAGGGGGGGACCCAGTACTTC.

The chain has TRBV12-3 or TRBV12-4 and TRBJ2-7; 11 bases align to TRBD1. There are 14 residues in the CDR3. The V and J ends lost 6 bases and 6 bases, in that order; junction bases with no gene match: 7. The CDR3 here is CASSRGQGAVEQYF. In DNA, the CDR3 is TGTGCCAGCAGCCGTGGACAGGGGGCAGTCGAGCAGTACTTC.

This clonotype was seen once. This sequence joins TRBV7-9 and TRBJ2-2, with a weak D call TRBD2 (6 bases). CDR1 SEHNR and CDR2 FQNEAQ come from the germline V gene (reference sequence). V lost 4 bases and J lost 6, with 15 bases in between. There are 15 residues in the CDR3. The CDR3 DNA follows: TGTGCCAGCAGCTCTGTGACTAGTTTATCCGGGGAGCTGTTTTTT. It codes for CASSSVTSLSGELFF.

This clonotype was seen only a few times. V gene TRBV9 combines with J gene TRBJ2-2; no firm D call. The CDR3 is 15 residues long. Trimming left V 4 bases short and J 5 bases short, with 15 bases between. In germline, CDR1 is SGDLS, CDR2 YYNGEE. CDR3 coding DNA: TGTGCCAGCAGCCCTCATGATCGGACGACCGGGGAGCTGTTTTTT. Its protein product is CASSPHDRTTGELFF.

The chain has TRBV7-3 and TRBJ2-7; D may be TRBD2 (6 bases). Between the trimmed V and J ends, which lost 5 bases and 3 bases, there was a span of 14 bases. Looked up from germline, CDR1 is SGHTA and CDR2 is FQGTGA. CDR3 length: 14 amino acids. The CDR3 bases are TGTGCCAGCAGCCCGGGGGACGAAAACTACGAGCAGTACTTC. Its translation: CASSPGDENYEQYF.

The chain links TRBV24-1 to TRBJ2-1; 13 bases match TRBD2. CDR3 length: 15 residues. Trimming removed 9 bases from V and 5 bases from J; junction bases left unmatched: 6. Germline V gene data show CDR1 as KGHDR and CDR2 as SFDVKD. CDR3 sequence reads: CATQGLAGANNEQFF. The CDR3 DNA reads TGTGCCACCCAAGGACTAGCGGGGGCTAACAATGAGCAGTTCTTC.

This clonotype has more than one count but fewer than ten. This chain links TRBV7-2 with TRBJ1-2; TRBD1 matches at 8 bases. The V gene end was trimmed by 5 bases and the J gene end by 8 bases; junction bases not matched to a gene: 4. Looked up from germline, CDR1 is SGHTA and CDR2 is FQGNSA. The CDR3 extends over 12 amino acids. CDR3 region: CASSQQGEGYTF. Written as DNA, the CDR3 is TGTGCCAGCAGCCAACAGGGGGAGGGCTACACCTTC. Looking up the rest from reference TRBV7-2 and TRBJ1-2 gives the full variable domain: GAGVSQSPSNKVTEKGKDVELRCDPISGHTALYWYRQSLGQGLEFLIYFQGNSAPDKSGLPSDRFSAERTGGSVSTLTIQRTQQEDSAVYLCASSQQGEGYTFGSGTRLTVV.

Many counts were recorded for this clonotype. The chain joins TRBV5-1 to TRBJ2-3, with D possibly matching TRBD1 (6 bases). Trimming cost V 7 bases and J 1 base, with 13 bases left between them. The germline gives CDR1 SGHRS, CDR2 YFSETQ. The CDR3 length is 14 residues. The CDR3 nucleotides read TGCGCCAGCGATCCGGGACAAGGCACAGATACGCAGTATTTT. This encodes CASDPGQGTDTQYF. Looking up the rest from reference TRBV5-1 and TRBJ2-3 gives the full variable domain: KAGVTQTPRYLIKTRGQQVTLSCSPISGHRSVSWYQQTPGQGLQFLFEYFSETQRNKGNFPGRFSGRQFSNSRSEMNVSTLELGDSALYLCASDPGQGTDTQYFGPGTRLTVL.

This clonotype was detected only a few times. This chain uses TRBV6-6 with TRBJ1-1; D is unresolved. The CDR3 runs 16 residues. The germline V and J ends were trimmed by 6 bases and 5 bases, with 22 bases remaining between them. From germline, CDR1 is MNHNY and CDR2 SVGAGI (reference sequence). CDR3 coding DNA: TGTGCCAGCAGCCCCGCGGTAGGAGGGTATGGGACTGAAGCTTTCTTT. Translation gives CASSPAVGGYGTEAFF.

The CDR3 DNA sequence: TGTGCCAGCAGCAGCCCCGGGACTAGCACCTACAATGAGCAGTTCTTC. Amino acids: CASSSPGTSTYNEQFF. The rearrangement links TRBV2 to TRBJ2-1; TRBD2 matches at 9 bases. Germline V gives CDR1 SNHLY, CDR2 FYNNEI. This CDR3 region has 16 residues. The trim removed 6 bases at V and 2 bases at J, leaving 8 bases unmatched.

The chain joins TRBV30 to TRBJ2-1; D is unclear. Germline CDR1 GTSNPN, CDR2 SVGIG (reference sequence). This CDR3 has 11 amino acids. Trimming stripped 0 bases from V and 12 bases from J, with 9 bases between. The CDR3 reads CAWSVGIGQFF. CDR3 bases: TGTGCCTGGAGTGTTGGGATTGGGCAGTTCTTC. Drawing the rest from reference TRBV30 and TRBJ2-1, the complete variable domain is SQTIHQWPATLVQPVGSPLSLECTVEGTSNPNLYWYRQAAGRGLQLLFYSVGIGQISSEVPQNLSASRPQDRQFILSSKKLLLSDSGFYLCAWSVGIGQFFGPGTRLTVL.